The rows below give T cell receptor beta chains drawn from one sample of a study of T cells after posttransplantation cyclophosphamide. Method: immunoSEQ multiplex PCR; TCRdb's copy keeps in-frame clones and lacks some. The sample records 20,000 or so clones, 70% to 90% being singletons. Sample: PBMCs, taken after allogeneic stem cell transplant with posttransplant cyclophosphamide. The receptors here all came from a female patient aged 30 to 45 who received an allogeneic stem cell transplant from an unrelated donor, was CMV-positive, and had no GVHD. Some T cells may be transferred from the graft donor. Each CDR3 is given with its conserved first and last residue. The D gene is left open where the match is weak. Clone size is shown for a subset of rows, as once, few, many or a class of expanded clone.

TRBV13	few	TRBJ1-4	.	TGTGCCAGCAGCCGCGGGCCGTCCGAACTGTTTTTT	CASSRGPSELFF
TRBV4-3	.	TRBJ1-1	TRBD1	TGCGCCAGCAGGTTCATGACAGGGTACCCTGAAGCTTTCTTT	CASRFMTGYPEAFF
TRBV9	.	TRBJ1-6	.	TGTGCCAGCAGCGTAGAAGGGGTGTGGCCTGGGGGCAATTCACCCCTCCACTTT	CASSVEGVWPGGNSPLHF
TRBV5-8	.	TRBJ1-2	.	TGTGCCAGCAGCTTGGTGACCGGGACGGGGGCCTTC	CASSLVTGTGAF
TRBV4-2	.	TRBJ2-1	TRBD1	TGTGCCAGCAGCCAACAAACAGGGGTCAATGAGCAGTTCTTC	CASSQQTGVNEQFF
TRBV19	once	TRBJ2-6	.	TGTGCCAGTCTTAATGGGCTCTCTGGGGCCAACGTCCTGACTTTC	CASLNGLSGANVLTF
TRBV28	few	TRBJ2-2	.	TGTGCCAGCAGTTTAGTGGCAGCCCCGAGGACCGGGGAGCTGTTTTTT	CASSLVAAPRTGELFF
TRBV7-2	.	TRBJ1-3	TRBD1	TGTGCCAGCAGCTTAAAGCCAGGGGGCTCCGGAAACACCATATATTTT	CASSLKPGGSGNTIYF
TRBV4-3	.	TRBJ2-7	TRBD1	TGCGCCAGCAGCCAAGGATACAGGGGGCTTTCCTACGAGCAGTACTTC	CASSQGYRGLSYEQYF
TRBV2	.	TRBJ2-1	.	TGTGCCAGCAGTGGAAATCGGGCTAGCCTGAACAATGAGCAGTTCTTC	CASSGNRASLNNEQFF
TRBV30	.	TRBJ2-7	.	TGTGCCTGGGCGGGTGCTCCTGGACACGAGCAGTACTTC	CAWAGAPGHEQYF
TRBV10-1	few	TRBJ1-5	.	TGCGCCAGCAGGGAGACAGTGAATCAGCCCCAGCATTTT	CASRETVNQPQHF
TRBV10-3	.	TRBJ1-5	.	TGTGCCATCAGTTTAGCAGGGGACACTCAGCCCCAGCATTTT	CAISLAGDTQPQHF
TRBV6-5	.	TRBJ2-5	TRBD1	TGTGCCAGCAGGCCGACAGGGGTGGAGACCCAGTACTTC	CASRPTGVETQYF
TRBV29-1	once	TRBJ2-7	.	TGCAGCGTGGGGGGGGACAACTCCTACGAGCAGTACTTC	CSVGGDNSYEQYF
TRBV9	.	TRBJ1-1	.	TGTGCCAGCAGCTCGAGGGGGGGGCAAGCTTTCTTT	CASSSRGGQAFF
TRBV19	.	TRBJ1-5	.	TGTGCCAGTAGACCCCCCGGGGTCTTCAGCAATCAGCCCCAGCATTTT	CASRPPGVFSNQPQHF
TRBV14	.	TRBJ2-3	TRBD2	TGTGCCAGCAGCCATTGGCCTAGCGGGGTGACAGATACGCAGTATTTT	CASSHWPSGVTDTQYF
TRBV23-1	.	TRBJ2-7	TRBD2	TGCGCCAGCAGGACTAGCGGGCCCTCCTACGAGCAGTACTTC	CASRTSGPSYEQYF
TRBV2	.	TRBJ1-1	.	TGTGCCAGCGGATGGGAGGCAAGCTGGGACACTGAAGCTTTCTTT	CASGWEASWDTEAFF
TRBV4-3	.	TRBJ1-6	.	TGCGCCAGCAGCCAAGATTTGGTTTCGAGCTCCTATAATTCACCCCTCCACTTT	CASSQDLVSSSYNSPLHF
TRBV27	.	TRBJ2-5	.	TGTGCCAGCAGTTTTGCTGGGCCCCAAGAGACCCAGTACTTC	CASSFAGPQETQYF
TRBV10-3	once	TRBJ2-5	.	TGTGCCATCAGTGAGGTGTCAGACCAAGAGACCCAGTACTTC	CAISEVSDQETQYF
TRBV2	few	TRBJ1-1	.	TGTGCCAGCAGGACCTATGAGAGGGCTTTCTTT	CASRTYERAFF
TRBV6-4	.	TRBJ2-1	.	TGTGCCAGCAGTGAACAAGGTGGGGGGGCCCACAAGCAGTTCTTC	CASSEQGGGAHKQFF
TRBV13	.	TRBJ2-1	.	TGTGCCAGCAGCTTTAAGGAGACAGCTTACAATGAGCAGTTCTTC	CASSFKETAYNEQFF
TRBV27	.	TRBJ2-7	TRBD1	TGTGCCAGCAGTTTCGCAGGACAGGGCGACTACGAGCAGTACTTC	CASSFAGQGDYEQYF
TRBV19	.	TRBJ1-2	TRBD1	TGTGCCAGTAGGACCACCGGGACAGCGGGTGGCTACACCTTC	CASRTTGTAGGYTF
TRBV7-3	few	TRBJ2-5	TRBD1	TGTGCCAGCAGCTTAAAGGTCGGGACAGGGGTGGAGACCCAGTACTTC	CASSLKVGTGVETQYF
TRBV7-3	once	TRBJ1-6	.	TGTGCCAGCAGCTCTCAACAGGGTTCACCCCTCCACTTT	CASSSQQGSPLHF
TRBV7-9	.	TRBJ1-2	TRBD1	TGTGCCAGCAGCGCAAGACAGGGGTACTATGGCTACACCTTC	CASSARQGYYGYTF
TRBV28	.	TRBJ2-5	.	TGTGCCACACTGGGTACAGGGATTAGAGAGACCCAGTACTTC	CATLGTGIRETQYF
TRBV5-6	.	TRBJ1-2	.	TGTGCCAGCAGAAGGACATTCTATGGCTACACCTTC	CASRRTFYGYTF
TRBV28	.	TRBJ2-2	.	TGTGCCAGCAGTGGGGTCAGAAAATGGGGCGACACCGGGGAGCTGTTTTTT	CASSGVRKWGDTGELFF
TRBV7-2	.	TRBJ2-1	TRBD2	TGTGCCAGCAGCTGGCCGGGGGGGGCAACCTACAATGAGCAGTTCTTC	CASSWPGGATYNEQFF
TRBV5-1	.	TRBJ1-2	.	TGCGCCAGCAGCTTGGGACTAGGGGGCTACACCTTC	CASSLGLGGYTF
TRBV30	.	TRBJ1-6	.	TGTGCCTGGAGTGTACAGCAAGCCGCTTATAATTCACCCCTCCACTTT	CAWSVQQAAYNSPLHF
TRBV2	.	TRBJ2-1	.	TGTGCCAGAGGGGTGACTGAGCAGTTCTTC	CARGVTEQFF
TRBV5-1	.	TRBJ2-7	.	TGCGCCAGCAGCGACGGACAGTACTACGAGCAGTACTTC	CASSDGQYYEQYF
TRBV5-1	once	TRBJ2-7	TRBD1	TGCGCCAGCAGCTCGGGACAGGGGTTCCTAATCGAGCAGTACTTC	CASSSGQGFLIEQYF
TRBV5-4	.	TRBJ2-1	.	TGTGCCAGCAGCTTGACAGGGCTGAATGAGCAGTTCTTC	CASSLTGLNEQFF
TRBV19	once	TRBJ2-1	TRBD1	TGTGCCAGTAGTATGGACAGGGGCTCCTACAATGAGCAGTTCTTC	CASSMDRGSYNEQFF
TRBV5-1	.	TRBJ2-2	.	TGCGCCAGCAGCTTGGCCACGGGGTTCGCGAACACCGGGGAGCTGTTTTTT	CASSLATGFANTGELFF
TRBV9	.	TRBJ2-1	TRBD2	TGTGCCAGCAGCTTGGGCGGGGGAGACAATGAGCAGTTCTTC	CASSLGGGDNEQFF
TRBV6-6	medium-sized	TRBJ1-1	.	TGTGCCAGCAGTTTATCGGAGCGGACTGAAGCTTTCTTT	CASSLSERTEAFF
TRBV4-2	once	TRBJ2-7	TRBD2	TGTGCCAGCAGCCAAGATCTTGAATACGCTTGGGGGGGCTCCTACGAGCAGTACTTC	CASSQDLEYAWGGSYEQYF
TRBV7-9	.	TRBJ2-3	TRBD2	TGTGCCAGTCACTATGGGGGGGGGAGCACAGATACGCAGTATTTT	CASHYGGGSTDTQYF
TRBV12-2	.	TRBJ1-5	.	TGTGCAAGTCGCTCTTCCATCCCCCCGACAGGGTTGAGTCAGCCCCAGCATTTT	CASRSSIPPTGLSQPQHF
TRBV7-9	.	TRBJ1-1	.	TGTGCCAGCAGCTTAGTGGAGACGGCAGCTGAAGCTTTCTTT	CASSLVETAAEAFF
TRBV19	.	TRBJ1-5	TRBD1	TGTGCCAGTAGTATTGGGACAGGGGGCTATCAGCCCCAGCATTTT	CASSIGTGGYQPQHF
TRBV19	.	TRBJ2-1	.	TGTGCCAGTAGTATGAGACTCCTCGGAGGCTCCTACAATGAGCAGTTCTTC	CASSMRLLGGSYNEQFF
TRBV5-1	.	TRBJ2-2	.	TGCGCCAGCAGCTTGGGACACGAGAACACCGGGGAGCTGTTTTTT	CASSLGHENTGELFF
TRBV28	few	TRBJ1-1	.	TGTGCCAGCAGCAGGGACAAGGGGAACACTGAAGCTTTCTTT	CASSRDKGNTEAFF
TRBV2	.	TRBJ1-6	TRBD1	TGTGCCAGCAGGTCGGACAGGGGAAATTCACCCCTCCACTTT	CASRSDRGNSPLHF